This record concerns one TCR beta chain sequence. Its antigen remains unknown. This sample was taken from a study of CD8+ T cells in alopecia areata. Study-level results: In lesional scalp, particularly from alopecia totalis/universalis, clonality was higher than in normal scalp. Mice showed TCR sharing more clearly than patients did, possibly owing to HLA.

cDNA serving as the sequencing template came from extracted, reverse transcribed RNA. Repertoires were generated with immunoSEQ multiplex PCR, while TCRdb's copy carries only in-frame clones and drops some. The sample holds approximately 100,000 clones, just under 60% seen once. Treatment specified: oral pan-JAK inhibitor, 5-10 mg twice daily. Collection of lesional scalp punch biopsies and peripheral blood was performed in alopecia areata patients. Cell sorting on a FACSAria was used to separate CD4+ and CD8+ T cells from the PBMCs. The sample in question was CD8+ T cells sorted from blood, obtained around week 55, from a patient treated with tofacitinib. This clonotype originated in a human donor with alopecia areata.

The chain's CDR3 is CASSQGLVGTGFYEQYF. CDR3 DNA sequence: TGCGCCAGCAGCCAAGGGCTGGTTGGGACAGGGTTTTACGAGCAGTACTTC. V and J are TRBV4-1 and TRBJ2-7, with 9 bases lining up with TRBD1. The germline V gene has CDR1 MGHRA and CDR2 YSYEKL. This CDR3 is built from 17 residues. V was pared by 1 base and J by 4 bases, with 11 bases of the junction left unmatched.